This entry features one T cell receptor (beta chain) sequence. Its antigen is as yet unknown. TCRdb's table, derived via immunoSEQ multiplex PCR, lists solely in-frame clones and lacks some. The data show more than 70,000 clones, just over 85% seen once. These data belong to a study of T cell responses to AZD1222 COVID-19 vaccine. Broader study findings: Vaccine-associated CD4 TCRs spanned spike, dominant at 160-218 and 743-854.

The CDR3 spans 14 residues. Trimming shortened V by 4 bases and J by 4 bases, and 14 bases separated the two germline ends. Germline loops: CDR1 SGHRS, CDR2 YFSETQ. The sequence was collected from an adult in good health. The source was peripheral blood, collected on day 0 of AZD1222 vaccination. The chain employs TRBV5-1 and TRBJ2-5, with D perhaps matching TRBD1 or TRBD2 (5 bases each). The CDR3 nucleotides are TGCGCCAGCAGCCTAAGGGACCCCGGAGAGACCCAGTACTTC. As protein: CASSLRDPGETQYF. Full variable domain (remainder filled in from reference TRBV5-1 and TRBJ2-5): KAGVTQTPRYLIKTRGQQVTLSCSPISGHRSVSWYQQTPGQGLQFLFEYFSETQRNKGNFPGRFSGRQFSNSRSEMNVSTLELGDSALYLCASSLRDPGETQYFGPGTRLLVL.